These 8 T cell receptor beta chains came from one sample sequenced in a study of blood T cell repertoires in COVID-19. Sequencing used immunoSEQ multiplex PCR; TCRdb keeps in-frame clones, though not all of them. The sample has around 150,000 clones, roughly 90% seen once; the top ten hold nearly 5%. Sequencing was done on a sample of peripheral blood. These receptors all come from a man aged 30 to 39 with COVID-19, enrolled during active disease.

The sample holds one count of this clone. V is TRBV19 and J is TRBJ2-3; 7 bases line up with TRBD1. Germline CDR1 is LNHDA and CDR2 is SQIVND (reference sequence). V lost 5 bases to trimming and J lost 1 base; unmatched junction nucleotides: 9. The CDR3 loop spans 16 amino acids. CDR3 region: CASSSRGGVGTDTQYF. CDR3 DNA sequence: TGTGCCAGTAGTTCGCGAGGGGGCGTGGGCACAGATACGCAGTATTTT.

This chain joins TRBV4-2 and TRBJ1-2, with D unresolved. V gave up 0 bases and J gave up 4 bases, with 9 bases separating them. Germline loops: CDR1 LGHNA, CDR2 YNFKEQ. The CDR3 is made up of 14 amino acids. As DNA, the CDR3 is TGTGCCAGCAGCCAAGACAGGACTTTCTATGGCTACACCTTC. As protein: CASSQDRTFYGYTF.

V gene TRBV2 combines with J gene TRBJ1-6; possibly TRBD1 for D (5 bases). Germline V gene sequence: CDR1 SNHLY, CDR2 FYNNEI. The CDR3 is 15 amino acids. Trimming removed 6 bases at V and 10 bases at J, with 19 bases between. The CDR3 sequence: CASRGRASKGSPLHF. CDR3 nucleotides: TGTGCCAGCAGGGGAAGGGCCTCAAAGGGGTCACCCCTCCACTTT.

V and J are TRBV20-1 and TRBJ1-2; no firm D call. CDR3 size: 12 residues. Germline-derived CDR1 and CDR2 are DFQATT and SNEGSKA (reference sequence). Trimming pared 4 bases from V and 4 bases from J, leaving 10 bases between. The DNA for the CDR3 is TGCAGTGCTATTGACCCCGGCTATGGCTACACCTTC. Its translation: CSAIDPGYGYTF.

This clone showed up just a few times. CDR3 DNA sequence: TGTGCCACCATCGGGGGGACAGGGTACCACGAGCAGTACTTC. This codes for CATIGGTGYHEQYF. The chain has TRBV27 and TRBJ2-7, with 9 bases that match TRBD1. Germline V gene lookup returns CDR1 MNHEY and CDR2 SMNVEV (reference sequence). CDR3 size: 14 residues. J lost 5 bases, V lost 10 bases, and 12 bases had no gene match.

CDR3 DNA: TGTGCCAGTAGTATCCGTTCTGTCAATCAGCCCCAGCATTTT. This codes for CASSIRSVNQPQHF. J is TRBJ1-5 and V is TRBV19; D is unresolved. Germline CDR1 and CDR2: LNHDA and SQIVND (reference sequence). There are 14 residues in the CDR3. The V end was cut by 3 bases, the J end by 3 bases, with 9 bases between.

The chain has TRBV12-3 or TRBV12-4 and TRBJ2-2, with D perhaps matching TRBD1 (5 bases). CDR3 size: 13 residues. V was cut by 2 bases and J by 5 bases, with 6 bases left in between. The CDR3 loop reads CASSLPGTGELFF. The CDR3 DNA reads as TGTGCCAGCAGTTTACCAGGGACCGGGGAGCTGTTTTTT.

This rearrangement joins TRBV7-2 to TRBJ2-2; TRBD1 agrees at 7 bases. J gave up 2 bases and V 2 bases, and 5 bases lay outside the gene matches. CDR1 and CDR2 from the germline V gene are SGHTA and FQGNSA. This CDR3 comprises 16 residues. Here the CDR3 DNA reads TGTGCCAGCAGCTTAAGAGGGGGCGGAAACACCGGGGAGCTGTTTTTT. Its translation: CASSLRGGGNTGELFF.